The clone carrying this T cell receptor beta chain has at least ten counts. Its specificity is unknown. The data were taken from a study of metastatic and nonmetastatic thyroid tumors. The overall study: The authors compared repertoires across blood and tumor or nodule tissue from malignant and benign thyroid patients.

CDR3 size: 15 residues. The germline V gene has CDR1 LGHNA and CDR2 YNFKEQ. V shed 4 bases and J shed 6 bases, with 18 bases lying between them. Thyroid surgery was preceded by no treatment in any patient. Under the authors' procedure: Building a distant-metastasis classifier for papillary thyroid cancer drew on CDR3 differences across clinicopathological groups. Using MiXCR, TCRdb reanalyzed the PCR reads. None of the V and J calls come from the authors' own analysis; TCRdb made them. This table holds about 32,000 clones, roughly 7.1% found once. General study points: In blood and tumor, TCR beta diversity was reportedly significantly higher in malignant thyroid tumors than in benign nodules.

Sample: blood. The source of this sequence is a female donor with papillary thyroid cancer or a benign thyroid nodule (not recorded which). Some clones in this sample may be carry-over from other donors' samples. The chain combines TRBV4-2 with TRBJ1-2; no definite D call. CDR3 DNA sequence: TGTGCCAGCAGCCGGCCCCCTGCTGGGGAGAATGGCTACACCTTC. Protein: CASSRPPAGENGYTF.